The 13 T cell receptor beta chains listed next were all sequenced from one sample in a study of blood T cell repertoires in COVID-19. Assay used: immunoSEQ multiplex PCR; TCRdb lists only in-frame clones, some missing. This sample has tens of thousands of clones, with 91% found just once. Specimen: peripheral blood. The origin of the receptors is a woman between 50 and 59 years old in a cohort sampled during active COVID-19.

The chain is built from TRBV6-5 and TRBJ2-1; 8 nucleotides match TRBD1. The CDR3 is 15 amino acids. The V segment lost 6 bases and the J segment 0 bases; nucleotides outside the gene matches: 4. The germline CDR1 and CDR2 sequences are MNHEY and SVGAGI. In DNA, the CDR3 is TGTGCCAGCAGGTCCAGGGGGCGCTCCTACAATGAGCAGTTCTTC. It encodes CASRSRGRSYNEQFF.

The chain is built from TRBV7-3 and TRBJ2-2; weak D call: TRBD1 (6 bases). Germline loops: CDR1 SGHTA, CDR2 FQGTGA. The V gene lost 1 base and the J gene lost 5 bases, with 11 bases spanning the gap. The CDR3 runs to 15 residues. The CDR3 region is CASSLMGALTGELFF. CDR3 sequence (DNA): TGTGCCAGCAGCTTAATGGGGGCGCTGACCGGGGAGCTGTTTTTT.

The chain employs TRBV19 and TRBJ1-3, with TRBD1 matching over 9 bases. Germline CDR1 is LNHDA and CDR2 is SQIVND (reference sequence). This CDR3 region has 14 residues. V was clipped by 5 bases and J by 7 bases; unmatched bases: 6. The DNA for the CDR3 is TGTGCCAGTAGTGGACAGGGGAGAGGTAACACCATATATTTT. Protein sequence: CASSGQGRGNTIYF.

This clone was seen only once. This chain joins TRBV28 and TRBJ2-3; a weak D match, TRBD1 (5 bases). V was trimmed by 4 bases and J by 1 base, leaving 12 bases between them. The CDR3 has 15 amino acids. From germline, CDR1 is MDHEN and CDR2 SYDVKM. CDR3 sequence: CASSWGGAGTDTQYF. Written as DNA, the CDR3 is TGTGCCAGCAGTTGGGGTGGGGCAGGCACAGATACGCAGTATTTT.

V and J are TRBV11-3 and TRBJ1-1; 9 nucleotides align to TRBD1. Germline CDR1 is SGHNT and CDR2 is YENEEA. This CDR3 is built from 16 residues. V lost 3 bases to trimming and J lost 2 bases; unmatched junction nucleotides: 7. CDR3 sequence reads: CASSFDPGQGNTEAFF. Written as DNA, the CDR3 is TGTGCCAGCAGCTTTGATCCGGGACAGGGAAACACTGAAGCTTTCTTT.

This clone was seen a single time. The chain recombines TRBV6-4 with TRBJ1-2; 7 bases agree with TRBD1. The CDR3 sequence is 14 residues long. Germline lookup yields CDR1 MRHNA and CDR2 SNTAGT. Losses at the gene ends were 3 bases for V and 4 bases for J; bases not matched to a gene: 5. The CDR3, as DNA: TGTGCCAGCAGTGAAGGGGGCGCCGGCTATGGCTACACCTTC. Translated: CASSEGGAGYGYTF.

This chain connects TRBV2 to TRBJ1-1; D perhaps matches TRBD1 (5 bases). Germline CDR1 is SNHLY and CDR2 is FYNNEI. This CDR3 has 13 residues. Trimming took 10 bases from V and 4 from J, leaving 16 bases between them. The CDR3 bases are TGTGCCACGCGGGGGGAATCCGGCACTGAAGCTTTCTTT. This gives the protein CATRGESGTEAFF. Filled out from reference TRBV2 and TRBJ1-1, the complete variable domain reads EPEVTQTPSHQVTQMGQEVILRCVPISNHLYFYWYRQILGQKVEFLVSFYNNEISEKSEIFDDQFSVERPDGSNFTLKIRSTKLEDSAMYFCATRGESGTEAFFGQGTRLTVV.

The chain joins TRBV3-1 (or the pseudogene TRBV3-2) to TRBJ2-2; 9 nucleotides line up with TRBD2. Trimming removed 4 bases from V and 6 bases from J; junction bases left unmatched: 3. Germline V lookup: CDR1 LGHDT, CDR2 YNNKEL (reference sequence). The CDR3 covers 14 residues. The CDR3 reads CASSPRGGPGELFF. The CDR3 DNA reads as TGTGCCAGCAGCCCGCGGGGGGGCCCCGGGGAGCTGTTTTTT.

The chain has TRBV27 and TRBJ2-5; no definite D call. Germline CDR1 and CDR2: MNHEY and SMNVEV (reference sequence). The CDR3 loop spans 11 amino acids. V lost 4 bases and J 2 bases, leaving 2 bases between the germline ends. The CDR3 bases are TGTGCCAGCAGTTCACAAGAGACCCAGTACTTC. Translation: CASSSQETQYF.

V gene TRBV12-2 combines with J gene TRBJ2-3; the D call of TRBD2 is as the table states it, not checked on the DNA. TRBV12-2 is deemed a pseudogene. This CDR3 spans 16 amino acids. CDR3 bases: TGTGCAAGTCGCTCCTACGCGGAAGAGGGCGCAGATACGCAGTATTTT. It yields the protein CASRSYAEEGADTQYF.

This clone was observed once. The V and J genes are TRBV4-1 and TRBJ1-5; a possible D gene is TRBD1 (5 bases). This CDR3 spans 16 amino acids. The germline gives CDR1 MGHRA, CDR2 YSYEKL. V was trimmed by 0 bases and J by 6 bases, leaving 15 bases between them. In DNA form, the CDR3 reads TGCGCCAGCAGCCAAGATAGGCCAGGGTTAGGTCAGCCCCAGCATTTT. Its protein is CASSQDRPGLGQPQHF.

The chain combines TRBV19 with TRBJ1-5; D is ambiguous. Germline assignment: CDR1 LNHDA and CDR2 SQIVND (reference sequence). Trimming removed 3 bases from V and 1 base from J, with 13 bases in between. The CDR3 runs to 16 residues. The CDR3, as DNA: TGTGCCAGTAGTATGTATTTAAGCAGGAGCAATCAGCCCCAGCATTTT. Its protein product is CASSMYLSRSNQPQHF.

This chain joins TRBV2 and TRBJ2-7; 8 bases match TRBD2. V lost 4 bases, J lost 3 bases, and 8 bases stayed unmatched. Germline lookup yields CDR1 SNHLY and CDR2 FYNNEI. CDR3 size: 15 residues. This CDR3 reads CASSVGSGGHYEQYF. The CDR3 bases are TGTGCCAGCAGTGTTGGAAGCGGGGGCCACTACGAGCAGTACTTC.